This passage covers 8 T cell receptor beta chains from one sample sequenced in a study of T cell responses to AZD1222 COVID-19 vaccine. Clones were sequenced by immunoSEQ multiplex PCR, and TCRdb holds only the in-frame ones, with some missing. In the table there are around 130,000 clones, 88% of which are singletons. The material sequenced was peripheral blood, taken 28 days after the second AZD1222 dose. Receptor source: an adult who received the AZD1222 COVID-19 vaccine.

The CDR3 DNA follows: TGTGCCAGCGGGACCAAAGAGACCCAGTACTTC. This encodes CASGTKETQYF. The chain couples TRBV5-4 to TRBJ2-5, with D possibly being TRBD1 or TRBD2 (5 bases each). The V end lost 7 bases, the J end lost 3 bases, and 7 bases lay between the germline ends. The CDR3 runs to 11 residues. In germline, CDR1 is SGHNT, CDR2 YYREEE (reference sequence). The full variable domain, completed using reference TRBV5-4 and TRBJ2-5, is ETGVTQSPTHLIKTRGQQVTLRCSSQSGHNTVSWYQQALGQGPQFIFQYYREEENGRGNFPPRFSGLQFPNYSSELNVNALELDDSALYLCASGTKETQYFGPGTRLLVL.

The V call is TRBV9, the J call TRBJ1-3, with a tentative D call TRBD1 (6 bases). This CDR3 is built from 15 residues. Trimming took 3 bases from V and 0 from J, leaving 10 bases between them. CDR1 is SGDLS, CDR2 YYNGEE, per germline. Written as DNA, the CDR3 is TGTGCCAGCAGCGAGCACAGGGTCTCTGGAAACACCATATATTTT. Amino acids: CASSEHRVSGNTIYF.

The genes are TRBV19 and TRBJ2-2; no firm D call. Germline V gene data show CDR1 as LNHDA and CDR2 as SQIVND (reference sequence). V was trimmed by 6 bases and J by 7 bases, leaving 18 bases between them. The CDR3 covers 15 residues. CDR3 protein: CASSMGLIVVGELFF. CDR3 bases: TGTGCCAGTAGCATGGGCCTCATAGTGGTCGGGGAGCTGTTTTTT.

The rearrangement uses TRBV5-1 and TRBJ2-7, with TRBD2 identical over 10 bases. Germline CDR1 SGHRS, CDR2 YFSETQ. The J segment lost 4 bases and the V segment lost 6 bases, leaving 7 bases of the junction unmatched. The CDR3 is made up of 14 amino acids. CDR3 DNA: TGCGCCAGCAAAAGCGGGAGGGCCGGGTACGAGCAGTACTTC. Translating it yields CASKSGRAGYEQYF.

The chain carries TRBV19 and TRBJ2-3, with D perhaps matching TRBD1 (6 bases). V lost 6 bases, J lost 4 bases, and 20 bases lay in between. This CDR3 contains 16 residues. Germline V CDR1 and CDR2: LNHDA, SQIVND (reference sequence). The CDR3 DNA is TGTGCCAGTAGGCCCTGGGACACGGTCAAGGCAGATACGCAGTATTTT. This sequence encodes CASRPWDTVKADTQYF. Together with reference TRBV19 and TRBJ2-3, the CDR3 gives the full variable domain: DGGITQSPKYLFRKEGQNVTLSCEQNLNHDAMYWYRQDPGQGLRLIYYSQIVNDFQKGDIAEGYSVSREKKESFPLTVTSAQKNPTAFYLCASRPWDTVKADTQYFGPGTRLTVL.

CDR3 protein: CASSPYPGTGNSPLHF. CDR3 coding DNA: TGTGCCAGCAGCCCGTACCCCGGGACAGGGAATTCACCCCTCCACTTT. This chain joins TRBV5-5 and TRBJ1-6, with TRBD1 identical over 9 bases. Losses at the gene ends were 4 bases for V and 7 bases for J; bases not matched to a gene: 9. This CDR3 has 16 amino acids. Germline-derived CDR1 and CDR2 are SGHKS and YYEKEE (reference sequence).

The chain couples TRBV5-1 to TRBJ1-6; D unclear. Trimming removed 3 bases from V and 9 bases from J, with 16 bases in between. This CDR3 spans 15 amino acids. Germline loops: CDR1 SGHRS, CDR2 YFSETQ. DNA of the CDR3: TGCGCCAGCAGCTCTAGCACAACCATCGGTTCACCCCTCCACTTT. As protein: CASSSSTTIGSPLHF.

This CDR3 is CASGVNEQFF. CDR3 bases: TGCGCCAGCGGGGTCAATGAGCAGTTCTTC. The chain carries TRBV10-2 and TRBJ2-1; D unresolved. The CDR3 runs to 10 residues. Germline lookup yields CDR1 WSHSY and CDR2 SAAADI. V was cut by 8 bases and J by 6 bases, with 5 bases left in between.